Below, one T cell receptor beta chain is given with its context. The antigen remains unidentified. The PCR made use of 60 Vbeta and 13 Jbeta primers. The protocol was immunoSEQ multiplex PCR, while the TCRdb copy is restricted to in-frame clones and leaves out a portion. The sample comprises 200,000 to 250,000 clones, about 79% of which are singletons, and around 1.8% rests with the top ten. The sample belongs to a study of cytomegalovirus exposure and HLA in healthy donors. Study-level results: Reportedly, TCR beta sequences accurately predicted HLA-A and HLA-B alleles in most subjects.

Germline lookup yields CDR1 KGHSH and CDR2 LQKENI. The length of the CDR3 is 16 residues. V was pared by 4 bases and J by 6 bases, with 8 bases of the junction left unmatched. The chain joins TRBV18 to TRBJ1-4; 10 bases agree with TRBD1. Sequencing input: PBMCs. The clonotype comes from a young man in good health and CMV-seronegative. The CDR3 region is CASSLRDRGRDEKLFF. The CDR3 nucleotides are TGTGCCAGCTCACTCCGGGACAGGGGAAGGGATGAAAAACTGTTTTTT. The full variable domain, with the rest looked up from reference TRBV18 and TRBJ1-4, is NAGVMQNPRHLVRRRGQEARLRCSPMKGHSHVYWYRQLPEEGLKFMVYLQKENIIDESGMPKERFSAEFPKEGPSILRIQQVVRGDSAAYFCASSLRDRGRDEKLFFGSGTQLSVL.